This T cell receptor (beta chain) originates from a study of blood T cell repertoires in COVID-19. Study background: The samples span acute and convalescent COVID-19 from the United States, Italy and Spain. Nucleic acid was either cDNA or gDNA, and it came from T cells, B-cell-depleted T cells, or PBMCs.

The CDR3 covers 15 residues. CDR1 SNHLY and CDR2 FYNNEI come from the germline V gene. Trimming cost V 10 bases and J 2 bases; bases outside gene matches: 13. Authors' processing steps: Estimates of nucleated cell counts were drawn from the amplification of reference gene primers. Data came from immunoSEQ multiplex PCR; TCRdb stores just in-frame clones and leaves some out. The DNA gave D and trimming, while V, J and clone size come from that table. The repertoire includes hundreds of thousands of clones, approximately 86% of them detected once, and about 7% sits in the top ten. The TCR originated in a man in his 60s who had recovered from COVID-19. This chain uses TRBV2 with TRBJ1-1, with 7 bases identical to TRBD1. Sequenced sample: peripheral blood. Here the CDR3 DNA reads TGTGCCACCTCTCTCCGGGACAGAATTAACACTGAAGCTTTCTTT. Protein sequence: CATSLRDRINTEAFF.